Listed here are 27 T cell receptor beta chains from one sample, sequenced in a study of HIV-infected children after antiretroviral therapy interruption. The treatment: PENTA 11 planned treatment interruption arm or continuous ART arm. The TCR library was built from RNA with a 3' RACE protocol and unique molecular identifiers. MiXCR, applied by TCRdb to the 3' RACE reads, yields one record per CDR3 protein. The sample lists roughly 15,000 distinct CDR3 sequences, less than 3.5% occurring once. The sample in question was CD45RO+ CD8+ T cells from PBMCs, pooled from several time points, obtained from a donor given antiretroviral therapy, either interrupted or continuous. The subset is: memory CD8+ CD45RO+ CD45RA- T cells. Receptors were obtained from a pool of human donors with HIV.

This clonotype showed up many times. The rearrangement joins TRBV5-6 to TRBJ1-1, with D possibly TRBD1 on 5 matching bases. The V end was cut by 1 base, the J end by 5 bases, with 6 bases between. CDR3 length equals 12 residues. CDR1 and CDR2 (germline): SGHDT, YYEEEE. The CDR3 protein is CASSLRGTEAFF. CDR3 in DNA: TGTGCCAGCAGCTTGCGGGGGACTGAAGCTTTCTTT.

This clonotype came up many times. The chain combines TRBV11-2 with TRBJ2-7, with 8 bases aligning to TRBD2. The CDR3 is 13 amino acids. CDR1 SGHAT and CDR2 FQNNGV come from the germline V gene. V gave up 5 bases and J gave up 7 bases; unmatched junction bases: 7. The CDR3 region is CASSPWTSQEQYF. For the CDR3, the DNA is TGTGCCAGCAGCCCATGGACTAGCCAGGAGCAGTACTTC.

In this sample, this clonotype is medium-sized. The chain links TRBV6-2 or TRBV6-3 to TRBJ1-1; D might be TRBD1 (5 bases). V was pared by 6 bases and J by 3 bases, with 17 bases between. This CDR3 contains 15 residues. CDR1 is MNHEY, CDR2 SVGEGT, per germline. For the CDR3, the DNA is TGTGCCAGCAGCCGTACAACGGAAGGGGACACTGAAGCTTTCTTT. Amino acid sequence: CASSRTTEGDTEAFF.

By frequency in the sample, this clonotype is medium-sized. The chain couples TRBV7-9 to TRBJ2-3, with unresolved D. Germline lookup yields CDR1 SEHNR and CDR2 FQNEAQ (reference sequence). There are 12 residues in the CDR3. Trimming removed 5 bases from V and 3 bases from J, with 6 bases in between. Written as DNA, the CDR3 is TGTGCCAGCAGCCATCAAACAGATACGCAGTATTTT. This gives the protein CASSHQTDTQYF.

The table lists this clonotype with many counts. V gene TRBV13 combines with J gene TRBJ1-3; the D is unclear. Trimming took off 5 bases at V and 0 bases at J, with 11 bases between the two ends. Germline V gives CDR1 PRHDT, CDR2 FYEKMQ (reference sequence). CDR3 length: 15 residues. CDR3 sequence: CASSPSGTSGNTIYF. The CDR3 bases are TGTGCCAGCAGCCCTTCGGGCACCTCTGGAAACACCATATATTTT.

In this sample, this clonotype turned up many times. The V call is TRBV7-3, the J call TRBJ1-1; the match to TRBD1 covers 9 bases. The V gene's germline CDR1 is SGHTA and CDR2 FQGTGA. The CDR3 covers 13 residues. The junction had 2 bases not matched to a gene; V was cut back by 1 base and J by 8 bases. Here the CDR3 DNA reads TGTGCCAGCAGCTTAAGGACAGGGGAGGAAGCTTTCTTT. It codes for CASSLRTGEEAFF.

In its sample, this clonotype was seen many times. This chain uses TRBV29-1 with TRBJ2-7; tentatively, D is TRBD1 (6 bases). The ends were cut back, 6 bases at V and 0 bases at J, with 15 bases in the middle. This CDR3 contains 14 residues. Germline CDR1 SQVTM, CDR2 ANQGSEA. The CDR3 region is CSVSGQRDSYEQYF. CDR3 nucleotide sequence: TGCAGCGTGAGCGGACAGAGAGACTCCTACGAGCAGTACTTC.

This clonotype is categorized as medium-sized. The V call is TRBV2, the J call TRBJ2-1; no firm D call. This CDR3 is 13 amino acids long. V gave up 3 bases and J gave up 4 bases, with 7 bases separating them. CDR1 and CDR2 from the germline V gene are SNHLY and FYNNEI. This chain's CDR3 is CASSEAQYNEQFF. The CDR3 nucleotides are TGTGCCAGCAGTGAGGCCCAGTACAATGAGCAGTTCTTC.

This clonotype has at least ten counts. The rearrangement joins TRBV5-1 to TRBJ2-7; 9 bases fit TRBD1. Germline assignment: CDR1 SGHRS and CDR2 YFSETQ. CDR3 length: 14 residues. Germline trimming cut 4 bases from V and 5 bases from J; bases unmatched to any gene: 7. The chain's CDR3 is CASSPWTGVDEQYF. In nucleotides, the CDR3 is TGCGCCAGCAGCCCCTGGACAGGGGTGGACGAGCAGTACTTC.

This clonotype has ten or more counts. This chain joins TRBV2 and TRBJ2-7; the D gene is possibly TRBD1 (5 bases). The CDR3 totals 14 residues. Germline loops: CDR1 SNHLY, CDR2 FYNNEI. The V end was cut by 7 bases, the J end by 2 bases, with 15 bases between. The CDR3 loop is CASNDQGQTYEQYF. As DNA, the CDR3 is TGTGCCAGCAATGATCAGGGCCAAACCTACGAGCAGTACTTC.

The table lists this clonotype with a few counts. The genes are TRBV30 and TRBJ2-1; a weak D match, TRBD2 (6 bases). This CDR3 comprises 13 residues. Trimming shortened V by 0 bases and J by 6 bases, and 9 bases separated the two germline ends. In germline, CDR1 is GTSNPN, CDR2 SVGIG (reference sequence). The CDR3 protein is CAWSVRDSNEQFF. The CDR3 nucleotides read TGTGCCTGGAGTGTTCGGGACTCCAATGAGCAGTTCTTC.

With respect to this clonotype: A read error may produce the germline difference seen at one junction end. The chain links TRBV28 to TRBJ2-7, with D possibly matching TRBD2 (6 bases). Germline V gene data show CDR1 as MDHEN and CDR2 as SYDVKM. The CDR3 covers 14 residues. CDR3 loop: CATSARQGGHEQYF. CDR3 coding DNA: TGTGCCACCAGTGCGCGGCAGGGAGGCCACGAGCAGTACTTC.

This clonotype was seen at least ten times. V usage is TRBV10-3 and J usage is TRBJ2-6; tentatively, D is TRBD1 (6 bases). The V gene lost 6 bases and the J gene lost 4 bases, with 16 bases spanning the gap. Germline-derived CDR1 and CDR2 are ENHRY and SYGVKD. The CDR3 covers 16 residues. CDR3 sequence (DNA): TGTGCCATCAGCTGGGACATTCAATCGGGGGCCAACGTCCTGACTTTC. It is translated as CAISWDIQSGANVLTF.

This clonotype is medium-sized in the sample. This sequence joins TRBV9 and TRBJ2-1; 9 nucleotides line up with TRBD2. Trimming cost V 4 bases and J 10 bases; bases outside gene matches: 12. Germline loops: CDR1 SGDLS, CDR2 YYNGEE. This CDR3 has 15 amino acids. This CDR3 is CASSFYSGGQGEQFF. CDR3 nucleotide sequence: TGTGCCAGCAGCTTTTATAGCGGGGGCCAAGGAGAGCAGTTCTTC.

This clonotype came up many times. V and J are TRBV7-9 and TRBJ2-1; 13 nucleotides agree with TRBD2. The ends lost 5 bases at V and 5 bases at J; junction bases unmatched: 6. Germline V CDR1 and CDR2: SEHNR, FQNEAQ (reference sequence). The CDR3 has 16 amino acids. The CDR3 DNA sequence: TGTGCCAGCAGCATACTAGCGGGGGGGTACAACAATGAGCAGTTCTTC. This gives the protein CASSILAGGYNNEQFF. Full variable domain (outside the CDR3, taken from reference TRBV7-9 and TRBJ2-1): DTGVSQNPRHKITKRGQNVTFRCDPISEHNRLYWYRQTLGQGPEFLTYFQNEAQLEKSRLLSDRFSAERPKGSFSTLEIQRTEQGDSAMYLCASSILAGGYNNEQFFGPGTRLTVL.

The table lists this clonotype with many counts. This chain connects TRBV20-1 to TRBJ2-4; D tentatively reads TRBD1 or TRBD2 (5 bases each). CDR3 length equals 16 residues. Trimming removed 0 bases at V and 0 bases at J, with 12 bases between. The germline V gene encodes CDR1 DFQATT and CDR2 SNEGSKA (reference sequence). The CDR3 sequence is CSARDHWGSAKNIQYF. The CDR3 nucleotides read TGCAGTGCTAGAGATCACTGGGGGTCAGCCAAAAACATTCAGTACTTC.

This clonotype has ten or more counts. The chain couples TRBV29-1 to TRBJ2-3; unclear D gene. The CDR3 length is 12 residues. V dropped 6 bases and J dropped 6 bases, with 13 bases sitting between them. CDR1 is SQVTM, CDR2 ANQGSEA, per germline. As DNA, the CDR3 is TGCAGCGTATCCCAGTTGAGCGATACGCAGTATTTT. It is translated as CSVSQLSDTQYF.

In its sample, this clonotype was seen many times. The chain is built from TRBV4-1 and TRBJ2-6; 9 bases align to TRBD1. V lost 3 bases, J lost 4 bases, and 10 bases stayed unmatched. CDR1 is MGHRA, CDR2 YSYEKL, per germline. This CDR3 is built from 18 residues. The CDR3 protein is CASSQGRTGESGANVLTF. The CDR3 DNA sequence: TGCGCCAGCAGCCAGGGTCGGACAGGGGAAAGCGGGGCCAACGTCCTGACTTTC.

This clonotype showed up many times. The V gene is TRBV24-1, the J gene TRBJ2-1, with a tentative D call TRBD1 (6 bases). Germline CDR1 is KGHDR and CDR2 is SFDVKD. This CDR3 comprises 15 residues. V lost 4 bases to trimming and J lost 9 bases, with 18 bases between them. CDR3 in amino acids: CATSESHREVGEQFF. As DNA, the CDR3 is TGTGCCACCAGTGAATCCCACAGGGAAGTTGGTGAGCAGTTCTTC.

This clonotype turned up a few times. The J gene is TRBJ1-5, the V gene TRBV24-1; D ambiguous. Germline V gene lookup returns CDR1 KGHDR and CDR2 SFDVKD. Trimming shortened V by 8 bases and J by 4 bases, and 8 bases separated the two germline ends. This CDR3 region has 12 residues. CDR3 bases: TGTGCCACCATGCAGTCGAATCAGCCCCAGCATTTT. Translated, it gives CATMQSNQPQHF.

The sample holds many counts of this clonotype. V is TRBV27 and J is TRBJ2-1; 7 nucleotides line up with TRBD2. With V trimmed by 5 bases and J by 10 bases, 14 bases remained unmatched. Germline values: CDR1 MNHEY, CDR2 SMNVEV (reference sequence). The CDR3 totals 15 residues. CDR3 in amino acids: CASSPGTEVGGEQFF. CDR3 DNA sequence: TGTGCCAGCAGTCCAGGGACGGAGGTCGGGGGGGAGCAGTTCTTC.

Ten or more counts support this clonotype. The rearrangement links TRBV6-1 to TRBJ2-1; 12 nucleotides match TRBD2. The CDR3 runs 14 residues. V dropped 2 bases and J dropped 7; count of bases not matched to a gene: 0. CDR1 is MNHNS, CDR2 SASEGT, per germline. This chain's CDR3 is CASSELAGGNEQFF. In DNA, the CDR3 is TGTGCCAGCAGTGAACTAGCGGGGGGGAATGAGCAGTTCTTC.

The table lists this clonotype with a few counts. CDR3: CASSLRDTPYEQYF. The DNA for the CDR3 is TGTGCCAGCAGTTTAAGGGACACACCCTACGAGCAGTACTTC. V is TRBV28 and J is TRBJ2-7, with D maybe TRBD1 (6 bases). V shed 2 bases and J shed 2 bases, with 10 bases lying between them. The CDR3 extends over 14 amino acids. Germline CDR1 is MDHEN and CDR2 is SYDVKM.

By share, this clonotype ranks as medium-sized. The chain has TRBV20-1 and TRBJ1-1; TRBD1 matches 8 bases. Germline CDR1 reads DFQATT; CDR2 reads SNEGSKA (reference sequence). V lost 7 bases and J lost 3; bases outside the gene matches: 4. The CDR3 contains 12 residues. The CDR3 region is CSVLQGDTEAFF. The CDR3 DNA reads TGCAGTGTCTTACAGGGGGACACTGAAGCTTTCTTT.

This clonotype was seen many times. This sequence joins TRBV7-6 and TRBJ2-1, with TRBD1 matching 10 bases. With V trimmed by 0 bases and J by 6 bases, 5 bases remained unmatched. The CDR3 totals 16 residues. Looked up from germline, CDR1 is SGHVS and CDR2 is FNYEAQ. The CDR3 region is CASSLADRGGFNEQFF. DNA for the CDR3: TGTGCCAGCAGCTTAGCGGACAGGGGGGGATTCAATGAGCAGTTCTTC.

This clonotype was found many times. Here the CDR3 reads CASSLQASNTGELFF. CDR3 coding DNA: TGTGCCAGCAGTCTACAGGCTAGCAACACCGGGGAGCTGTTTTTT. The chain is built from TRBV9 and TRBJ2-2, with D perhaps being TRBD1 or TRBD2 (5 bases each). Looked up from germline, CDR1 is SGDLS and CDR2 is YYNGEE. V was cut by 5 bases and J by 2 bases, with 13 bases left in between. The CDR3 contains 15 residues.

Many counts were recorded for this clonotype. The chain couples TRBV9 to TRBJ1-1, with a weak D call TRBD1 (6 bases). Trimming pared 5 bases from V and 4 bases from J, leaving 18 bases between. Germline V lookup: CDR1 SGDLS, CDR2 YYNGEE. The CDR3 runs 15 residues. CDR3: CASSPYRDTSTEAFF. The CDR3 DNA is TGTGCCAGCAGTCCCTACCGGGACACCTCCACTGAAGCTTTCTTT.